This T cell receptor (beta chain) was recovered during a study of blood T cell repertoires in COVID-19. Germline CDR1 is MNHEY and CDR2 is SVGAGI. V gave up 8 bases and J gave up 1 base, with 6 bases separating them. The CDR3 spans 12 residues. Here immunoSEQ multiplex PCR was the method, and the copy in TCRdb shows in-frame clones only, minus some. The top ten hold roughly 8.2% of the sample, which has 220,000 or so clones, roughly four fifths seen once. Sequencing used peripheral blood. This sequence joins TRBV6-5 and TRBJ1-5, with D possibly TRBD1 on 5 matching bases. This receptor was obtained from a woman at least 80 years old with COVID-19, enrolled during active disease. CDR3 DNA sequence: TGTGCCAGCCGGACAAGCAATCAGCCCCAGCATTTT. As protein: CASRTSNQPQHF.